The clone carrying this TCR beta chain came up a few times. Its antigen is as yet unknown. A sample-barcoded 5' primer and a J-beta primer mix were used in a second PCR of roughly 6 to 11 cycles. Tags on each cDNA molecule came from a template-switch adaptor with 12 random nucleotides. TCRdb itself ran the 5' RACE reads through MiXCR, one entry per CDR3 protein. Of around 1,600,000 distinct CDR3 sequences listed, roughly 43% are singletons. In terms of origin and age, donors were healthy Caucasian individuals from Russia aged 6 to 90. Every sample yielded at least 7 million isolated PBMCs. Germline values: CDR1 ENHRY, CDR2 SYGVKD. The CDR3 contains 15 residues. Losses at the gene ends were 7 bases for V and 3 bases for J; bases not matched to a gene: 5. This specimen comes from a study of blood T cells in healthy people across ages. Study-wide findings and caveats: Greater diversity and more naive CD4+ cells were seen in long-lived donors than in aged donors.

Sample: blood. The chain couples TRBV10-3 to TRBJ1-4, with 10 positions matching TRBD1. The source of this sequence is a young woman in good health. CDR3 region: CAINDRGLANEKLFF. CDR3 bases: TGTGCCATCAACGACAGGGGGCTAGCTAATGAAAAACTGTTTTTT.